The 25 T cell receptor beta chains given below trace back to one sample, sequenced in a study of blood T cell repertoires in COVID-19. Only in-frame clones appear in the TCRdb table, and some are missing; sequencing was by immunoSEQ multiplex PCR. Among 52,000 or so clones listed, around 90% were seen once. The sequenced sample consisted of peripheral blood. All receptors derive from a human donor in a cohort sampled during active COVID-19.

The genes are TRBV11-3 and TRBJ1-1, with D tentatively TRBD1 (5 bases). Looked up from germline, CDR1 is SGHNT and CDR2 is YENEEA. The CDR3 loop spans 13 amino acids. Deletions cut 5 bases from V and 1 base from J, with 8 bases between. The CDR3 is CASSPGQNTEAFF. The CDR3 DNA is TGTGCCAGCAGCCCCGGACAGAACACTGAAGCTTTCTTT.

The chain employs TRBV5-1 and TRBJ1-1; 7 nucleotides align to TRBD1. With 1 base clipped from V and 1 base from J, the junction kept 1 base outside the gene matches. This CDR3 spans 14 amino acids. Looked up from germline, CDR1 is SGHRS and CDR2 is YFSETQ. The CDR3 sequence: CASSLRTGNTEAFF. The CDR3 DNA follows: TGCGCCAGCAGCTTGCGGACAGGGAACACTGAAGCTTTCTTT.

The rearrangement uses TRBV4-1 and TRBJ1-1; possibly TRBD1 for D (5 bases). In germline, CDR1 is MGHRA, CDR2 YSYEKL. V was cut by 2 bases and J by 6 bases, with 13 bases left in between. The CDR3 is 14 residues long. CDR3 bases: TGCGCCAGCAGCCAACCCGGACGGGGGGCTGAAGCTTTCTTT. Protein sequence: CASSQPGRGAEAFF.

This clone has only one observation. The V gene is TRBV14, the J gene TRBJ2-1; possible D gene TRBD2, 5 bases. V was cut by 2 bases and J by 3 bases, with 11 bases left in between. CDR3 length equals 15 residues. Per germline, CDR1 SGHDN and CDR2 FVKESK. The CDR3 loop is CASSQRRSGYNEQFF. For the CDR3, the DNA is TGTGCCAGCAGCCAAAGGAGGTCCGGCTACAATGAGCAGTTCTTC.

CDR3 in amino acids: CASSMLAGRTDTQYF. CDR3 sequence (DNA): TGTGCCAGTAGTATGTTGGCGGGACGCACAGATACGCAGTATTTT. The rearrangement uses TRBV19 and TRBJ2-3; a possible D gene is TRBD2 (6 bases). Germline CDR1 is LNHDA and CDR2 is SQIVND (reference sequence). Trimming cost V 3 bases and J 1 base, with 11 bases left between them. The CDR3 runs to 15 residues.

The chain couples TRBV7-9 to TRBJ1-1, with 7 bases identical to TRBD1. This CDR3 region has 15 residues. V gave up 7 bases and J gave up 3 bases; unmatched junction bases: 11. Germline CDR1 SEHNR, CDR2 FQNEAQ (reference sequence). The DNA for the CDR3 is TGTGCCAGCACGGTGCAGGGGGTGGTGGACACTGAAGCTTTCTTT. The encoded protein is CASTVQGVVDTEAFF.

The V call is TRBV24-1, the J call TRBJ2-3, with TRBD2 matching 13 bases. Germline CDR1 KGHDR, CDR2 SFDVKD. After removal of 3 bases from V and 3 bases from J, the junction contained 5 bases not matched to a gene. CDR3 length: 17 amino acids. CDR3 sequence reads: CATSDNGLAGDTDTQYF. The CDR3 DNA is TGTGCCACCAGTGATAATGGACTAGCGGGAGATACAGATACGCAGTATTTT.

The rearrangement uses TRBV6-1 and TRBJ2-2; D gene ambiguous. The ends were cut back, 0 bases at V and 4 bases at J, with 6 bases in the middle. CDR1 and CDR2 from the germline V gene are MNHNS and SASEGT. CDR3 length equals 14 residues. The CDR3 loop is CASSEAPFTGELFF. The CDR3 coding sequence is TGTGCCAGCAGTGAAGCCCCGTTCACCGGGGAGCTGTTTTTT.

The chain carries TRBV28 and TRBJ2-7; TRBD1 agrees at 7 bases. CDR1 and CDR2 from the germline V gene are MDHEN and SYDVKM. The CDR3 sequence is 16 residues long. The junction had 15 bases not matched to a gene; V was cut back by 6 bases and J by 4 bases. The CDR3, as DNA: TGTGCCAGCAGACCGCCTGACAGGGCGACGAATTACGAGCAGTACTTC. It translates to CASRPPDRATNYEQYF.

This chain uses TRBV25-1 with TRBJ2-1, with a tentative D call TRBD1 (6 bases). V was trimmed by 2 bases and J by 0 bases, leaving 14 bases between them. This CDR3 spans 17 amino acids. CDR1 is MGHDK, CDR2 SYGVNS, per germline. DNA for the CDR3: TGTGCCAGCAGTGAACAACCGGGACACAGCTCCTACAATGAGCAGTTCTTC. Its protein product is CASSEQPGHSSYNEQFF.

V and J are TRBV27 and TRBJ1-1; weak D call: TRBD1 (5 bases). Looked up from germline, CDR1 is MNHEY and CDR2 is SMNVEV (reference sequence). V was cut by 4 bases and J by 1 base, with 19 bases left in between. This CDR3 contains 17 residues. As DNA, the CDR3 is TGTGCCAGCAGTTCAAGGGGTGGACGGAGGGAGAACACTGAAGCTTTCTTT. The encoded protein is CASSSRGGRRENTEAFF.

This sequence joins TRBV7-3 and TRBJ2-1; TRBD2 aligns across 7 bases. The CDR3 totals 14 residues. After removal of 2 bases from V and 5 bases from J, the junction contained 3 bases not matched to a gene. Germline V gene sequence: CDR1 SGHTA, CDR2 FQGTGA. CDR3 nucleotide sequence: TGTGCCAGCAGCTTAGGCGGGAGCCACAATGAGCAGTTCTTC. It translates to CASSLGGSHNEQFF. Drawing the rest from reference TRBV7-3 and TRBJ2-1, the complete variable domain is GAGVSQTPSNKVTEKGKYVELRCDPISGHTALYWYRQSLGQGPEFLIYFQGTGAADDSGLPNDRFFAVRPEGSVSTLKIQRTERGDSAVYLCASSLGGSHNEQFFGPGTRLTVL.

J is TRBJ1-4 and V is TRBV27; TRBD1 is a possible D gene (6 bases). The V gene's germline CDR1 is MNHEY and CDR2 SMNVEV (reference sequence). V lost 10 bases and J lost 7, with 19 bases in between. The CDR3 length is 14 residues. CDR3 sequence: CATMGGGAGEKLFF. For the CDR3, the DNA is TGTGCCACCATGGGGGGGGGCGCGGGTGAAAAACTGTTTTTT.

This clone was counted once. V usage is TRBV28 and J usage is TRBJ2-7; 9 nucleotides line up with TRBD2. This CDR3 region has 17 residues. J was trimmed by 4 bases and V by 6 bases; bases with no gene match: 16. CDR1 and CDR2 (germline): MDHEN, SYDVKM. The CDR3 region is CASSPPRGRGQWYEQYF. CDR3 sequence (DNA): TGTGCCAGCAGCCCCCCTCGCGGGAGGGGACAATGGTACGAGCAGTACTTC. Filled out from reference TRBV28 and TRBJ2-7, the complete variable domain reads DVKVTQSSRYLVKRTGEKVFLECVQDMDHENMFWYRQDPGLGLRLIYFSYDVKMKEKGDIPEGYSVSREKKERFSLILESASTNQTSMYLCASSPPRGRGQWYEQYFGPGTRLTVT.

The genes are TRBV27 and TRBJ1-2; TRBD1 matches at 8 bases. This CDR3 has 13 amino acids. Trimming removed 3 bases from V and 7 bases from J; junction bases left unmatched: 4. CDR1 and CDR2 from the germline V gene are MNHEY and SMNVEV (reference sequence). The CDR3 here is CASSLDRAGGYTF. CDR3 DNA: TGTGCCAGCAGTTTGGACAGGGCGGGTGGCTACACCTTC.

This rearrangement joins TRBV30 to TRBJ1-5; tentative D call: TRBD1 (6 bases). The CDR3 is made up of 15 amino acids. Trimming pared 3 bases from V and 6 bases from J, leaving 18 bases between. CDR1 GTSNPN and CDR2 SVGIG come from the germline V gene (reference sequence). This CDR3 is CAWSYRVNFGQPQHF. The CDR3 DNA sequence: TGTGCCTGGAGCTACAGGGTAAATTTTGGTCAGCCCCAGCATTTT. Full variable domain (missing parts from reference TRBV30 and TRBJ1-5): SQTIHQWPATLVQPVGSPLSLECTVEGTSNPNLYWYRQAAGRGLQLLFYSVGIGQISSEVPQNLSASRPQDRQFILSSKKLLLSDSGFYLCAWSYRVNFGQPQHFGDGTRLSIL.

The chain carries TRBV4-1 and TRBJ1-1; D is uncertain. The CDR3 extends over 15 amino acids. The germline V gene encodes CDR1 MGHRA and CDR2 YSYEKL. Trimming stripped 0 bases from V and 0 bases from J, with 8 bases between. Here the CDR3 reads CASSQEEDMNTEAFF. In nucleotides, the CDR3 is TGCGCCAGCAGCCAAGAAGAGGATATGAACACTGAAGCTTTCTTT.

This clone was counted once. The CDR3, as DNA: TGTGCCACCAGCACAGGACTAGCGAAAGATACGCAGTATTTT. It codes for CATSTGLAKDTQYF. The chain recombines TRBV15 with TRBJ2-3; 9 nucleotides line up with TRBD2. Germline V lookup: CDR1 LNHNV, CDR2 YYDKDF (reference sequence). The trim removed 4 bases at V and 5 bases at J, leaving 4 bases unmatched. The CDR3 totals 14 residues.

This clone was seen a few times. CDR3 nucleotide sequence: TGTGCCAGTAGTAAACTAGCGGGAAAAATGGAGAATGAGCAGTTCTTC. Its translation: CASSKLAGKMENEQFF. V usage is TRBV19 and J usage is TRBJ2-1, with TRBD2 identical over 10 bases. The CDR3 sequence is 16 residues long. Germline V CDR1 and CDR2: LNHDA, SQIVND (reference sequence). Trimming took 4 bases from V and 7 from J; bases not matched to a gene: 10.

The J gene is TRBJ2-2, the V gene TRBV19; 10 bases are shared with TRBD1. CDR1 and CDR2 from the germline V gene are LNHDA and SQIVND (reference sequence). After removal of 5 bases from V and 5 bases from J, the junction contained 8 bases not matched to a gene. The CDR3 length is 16 residues. The CDR3 here is CASSVKTGGRTGELFF. The CDR3 DNA sequence: TGTGCCAGTAGTGTCAAGACAGGGGGCCGTACCGGGGAGCTGTTTTTT.

V usage is TRBV19 and J usage is TRBJ2-6; the match to TRBD2 covers 9 bases. Germline V lookup: CDR1 LNHDA, CDR2 SQIVND (reference sequence). There are 19 residues in the CDR3. The trim removed 6 bases at V and 0 bases at J, leaving 12 bases unmatched. Here the CDR3 reads CASRDSSGELSSGANVLTF. CDR3 bases: TGTGCCAGTAGAGACTCTAGCGGGGAGCTAAGCTCTGGGGCCAACGTCCTGACTTTC.

The chain recombines TRBV21-1 with TRBJ1-1. TRBV21-1 is assigned pseudogene status. The CDR3 is 14 residues long. The CDR3 sequence is CASSTPRRYTEAFF. The CDR3 region has the DNA TGTGCCAGCAGCACCCCTAGGAGGTACACTGAAGCTTTCTTT.

This rearrangement joins TRBV3-1 (or the pseudogene TRBV3-2) to TRBJ2-7; no firm D call. Looked up from germline, CDR1 is LGHDT and CDR2 is YNNKEL (reference sequence). This CDR3 comprises 15 residues. Trimming left V 3 bases short and J 0 bases short, with 12 bases between. The DNA for the CDR3 is TGTGCCAGCAGCCAGCAGACTCTCAGCTCCTACGAGCAGTACTTC. As protein: CASSQQTLSSYEQYF.

This clone was counted between two and nine times. This chain joins TRBV9 and TRBJ2-2; 7 bases are shared with TRBD1. This CDR3 has 13 residues. Trimming removed 3 bases from V and 6 bases from J; junction bases left unmatched: 2. Per the germline V gene, CDR1 is SGDLS and CDR2 is YYNGEE. CDR3 amino acids: CASSAQGAGELFF. The CDR3 DNA is TGTGCCAGCAGCGCCCAGGGGGCCGGGGAGCTGTTTTTT.

The chain combines TRBV5-4 with TRBJ1-4, with 7 bases aligning to TRBD1. The CDR3 sequence is 15 residues long. V lost 0 bases to trimming and J lost 3 bases; unmatched junction nucleotides: 2. CDR1 and CDR2 from the germline V gene are SGHNT and YYREEE (reference sequence). The CDR3 DNA reads TGTGCCAGCAGCTTGGCGGGGACAGCTAATGAAAAACTGTTTTTT. Its protein is CASSLAGTANEKLFF.